This TCR beta chain was retrieved from a study of cytomegalovirus exposure and HLA in healthy donors. Vbeta (60) and Jbeta (13) primers were used in the PCR. The authors' processing: The authors later counted 75 million to 90 million unique TCR beta chains, 9.5 million to 11 million of them shared. Profiling relied on immunoSEQ multiplex PCR, and the TCRdb table lists in-frame clones only, not all of them. That table gives V, J and clone size, and the DNA gave D and trimming. Of some 200,000 clones in the sample, less than 90% are singletons; the top ten hold roughly 0.24%. Findings and limits, study-wide: Presence/absence analysis assumed near-uniform sequencing depth across donors.

On this clone itself: The antigen remains undetermined.

V shed 2 bases and J shed 4 bases, with 13 bases lying between them. The CDR3 is 15 amino acids. Germline V gene lookup returns CDR1 SGHRS and CDR2 YFSETQ. The material sequenced was PBMCs. The gene calls are TRBV5-1 and TRBJ2-1; the D gene is possibly TRBD1 (6 bases). This clonotype was obtained from a girl under three years old in good health and CMV-seronegative. DNA for the CDR3: TGCGCCAGCAGCTTTGCACAGGGCGGATACAATGAGCAGTTCTTC. Amino acid sequence: CASSFAQGGYNEQFF.